This T cell receptor beta chain stems from a study of breast tumors, draining lymph nodes, adjacent tissues. Study results and limitations: Compared with lymph nodes, tumors were less diverse; compared with nontumor tissue, more. Compared with basal-like, luminal-like tumors shared significantly more repertoire with nontumor tissue. Data only fit, rather than demonstrated, lymph node origin of most tumor T cells.

Trimming removed 3 bases at V and 1 base at J, with 11 bases between. CDR3 length: 15 residues. CDR1 is SGHTA and CDR2 is FQGNSA in the germline V gene. Each CDR3 protein gets one entry after TCRdb re-called the multiplex PCR reads with MiXCR. The sample records roughly 220,000 distinct CDR3 sequences, 34% being singletons. This clonotype was counted at least ten times. Its antigen is as yet unknown. Breast cancer patients provided tissue from their axillary draining lymph nodes. The sequencing sample was made of axillary lymph node tissue. The V and J genes are TRBV7-2 and TRBJ2-3; tentative D call: TRBD1 (5 bases). The TCR was taken from a female donor with breast cancer. Some clones in this sample may be carry-over from other donors' samples. CDR3 amino acids: CASSFARVGTDTQYF. In nucleotides, the CDR3 is TGTGCCAGCAGCTTCGCCAGGGTAGGCACAGATACGCAGTATTTT. The full variable domain, with the rest looked up from reference TRBV7-2 and TRBJ2-3, is GAGVSQSPSNKVTEKGKDVELRCDPISGHTALYWYRQSLGQGLEFLIYFQGNSAPDKSGLPSDRFSAERTGGSVSTLTIQRTQQEDSAVYLCASSFARVGTDTQYFGPGTRLTVL.